This TCR beta chain was sequenced during a study of cytomegalovirus exposure and HLA in healthy donors. This clone was seen a single time. The target antigen is unknown. Donors sampled were nominally healthy, though unrecorded immune exposures were likely. Study conclusions and caveats: From TCR beta sequences, most subjects' HLA-A and HLA-B alleles were reportedly predicted accurately. In a later analysis, the majority of CMV-associated beta chains seemingly showed HLA restriction.

Looked up from germline, CDR1 is LNHDA and CDR2 is SQIVND (reference sequence). The CDR3 runs to 13 residues. V lost 6 bases and J 9 bases, leaving 14 bases between the germline ends. A multiplex PCR was run with 60 Vbeta primers and 13 Jbeta primers. Sequencing used immunoSEQ multiplex PCR; TCRdb keeps in-frame clones, though not all of them. The sample comprises approximately 200,000 clones, 65% to 90% of which are singletons, and about 2% rests with the top ten. V is TRBV19 and J is TRBJ2-2; tentative D call: TRBD1 (6 bases). This clonotype originated in a woman aged 45 to 65 in good health and CMV-seronegative. The specimen sequenced was PBMCs. The CDR3 loop is CASRHTGNWELFF. The CDR3 DNA reads TGTGCCAGTAGACACACAGGGAACTGGGAGCTGTTTTTT.